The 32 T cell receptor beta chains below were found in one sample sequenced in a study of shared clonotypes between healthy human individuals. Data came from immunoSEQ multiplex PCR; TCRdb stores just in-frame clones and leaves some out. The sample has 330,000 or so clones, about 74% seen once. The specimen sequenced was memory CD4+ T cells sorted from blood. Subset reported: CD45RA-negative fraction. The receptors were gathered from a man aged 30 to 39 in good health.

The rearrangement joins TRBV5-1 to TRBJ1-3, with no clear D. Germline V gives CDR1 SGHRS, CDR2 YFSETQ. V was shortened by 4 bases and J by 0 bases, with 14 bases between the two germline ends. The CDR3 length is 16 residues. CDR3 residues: CASSPSYPNSGNTIYF. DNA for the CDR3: TGCGCCAGCAGCCCCTCTTACCCCAACTCTGGAAACACCATATATTTT.

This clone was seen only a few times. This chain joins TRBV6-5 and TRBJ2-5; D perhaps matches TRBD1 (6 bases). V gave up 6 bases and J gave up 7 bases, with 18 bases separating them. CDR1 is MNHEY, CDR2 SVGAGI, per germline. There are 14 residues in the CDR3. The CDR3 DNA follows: TGTGCCAGCAGACCCCTCTGGGACACAAGGACCCAGTACTTC. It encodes CASRPLWDTRTQYF.

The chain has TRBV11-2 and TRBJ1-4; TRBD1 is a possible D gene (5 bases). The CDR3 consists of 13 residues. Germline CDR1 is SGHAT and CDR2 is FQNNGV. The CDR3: CVVRGPNPEKLFF. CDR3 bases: TGTGTCGTGCGGGGCCCTAATCCCGAAAAACTGTTTTTT.

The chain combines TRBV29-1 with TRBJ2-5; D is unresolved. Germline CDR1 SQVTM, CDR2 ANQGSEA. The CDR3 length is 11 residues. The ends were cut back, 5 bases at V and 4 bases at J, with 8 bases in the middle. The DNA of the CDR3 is TGCAGCGTTTCCAGTAGAGAGACCCAGTACTTC. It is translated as CSVSSRETQYF.

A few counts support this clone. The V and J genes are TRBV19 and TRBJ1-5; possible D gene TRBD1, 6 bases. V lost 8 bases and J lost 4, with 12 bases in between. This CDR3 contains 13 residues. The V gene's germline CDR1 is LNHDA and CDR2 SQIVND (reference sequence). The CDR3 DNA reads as TGTGCCAGTTTAAGCGGACAGAATCAGCCCCAGCATTTT. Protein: CASLSGQNQPQHF.

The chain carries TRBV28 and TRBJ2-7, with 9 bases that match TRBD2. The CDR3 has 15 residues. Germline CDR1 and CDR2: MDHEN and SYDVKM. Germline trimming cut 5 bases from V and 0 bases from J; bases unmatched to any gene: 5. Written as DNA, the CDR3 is TGTGCCAGCAGTCCCACTAGCGGGTACTCCTACGAGCAGTACTTC. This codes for CASSPTSGYSYEQYF.

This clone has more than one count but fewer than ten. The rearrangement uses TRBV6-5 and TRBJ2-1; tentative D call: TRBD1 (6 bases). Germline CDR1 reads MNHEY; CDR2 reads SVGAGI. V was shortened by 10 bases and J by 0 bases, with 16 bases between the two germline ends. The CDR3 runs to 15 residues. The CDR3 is CATYSTGSSYNEQFF. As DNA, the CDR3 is TGTGCCACCTACTCGACAGGAAGCTCCTACAATGAGCAGTTCTTC.

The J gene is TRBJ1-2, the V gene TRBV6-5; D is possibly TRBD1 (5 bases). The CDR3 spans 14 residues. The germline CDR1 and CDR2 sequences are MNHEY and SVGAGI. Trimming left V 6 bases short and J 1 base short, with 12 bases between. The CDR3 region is CASSSPGGNYGYTF. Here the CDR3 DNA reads TGTGCCAGCAGCTCCCCGGGGGGTAACTATGGCTACACCTTC.

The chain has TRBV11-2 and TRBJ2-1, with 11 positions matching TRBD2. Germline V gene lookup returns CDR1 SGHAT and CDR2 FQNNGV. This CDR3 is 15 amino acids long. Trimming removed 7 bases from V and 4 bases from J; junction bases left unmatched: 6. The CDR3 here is CASTLTSGTYNEQFF. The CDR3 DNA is TGTGCCAGCACTCTGACTAGCGGGACTTACAATGAGCAGTTCTTC.

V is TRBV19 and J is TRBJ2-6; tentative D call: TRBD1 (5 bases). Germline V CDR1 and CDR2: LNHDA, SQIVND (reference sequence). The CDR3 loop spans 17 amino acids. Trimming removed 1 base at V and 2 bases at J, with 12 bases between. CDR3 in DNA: TGTGCCAGTAGTATAGCGGCAGGGCTTACTGGGGCCAACGTCCTGACTTTC. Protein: CASSIAAGLTGANVLTF.

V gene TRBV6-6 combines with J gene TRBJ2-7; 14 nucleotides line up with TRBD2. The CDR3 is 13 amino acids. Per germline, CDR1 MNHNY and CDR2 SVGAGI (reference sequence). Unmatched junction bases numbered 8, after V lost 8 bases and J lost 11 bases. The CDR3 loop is CASLGGTSGRKYF. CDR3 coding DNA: TGTGCCAGCCTTGGGGGGACTAGCGGGAGAAAGTACTTC.

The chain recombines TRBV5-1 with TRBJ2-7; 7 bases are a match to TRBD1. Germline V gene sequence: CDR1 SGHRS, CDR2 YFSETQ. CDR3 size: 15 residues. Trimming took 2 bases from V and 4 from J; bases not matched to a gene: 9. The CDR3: CASSFGAGGGYEQYF. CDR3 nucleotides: TGCGCCAGCAGCTTCGGCGCAGGGGGTGGATACGAGCAGTACTTC.

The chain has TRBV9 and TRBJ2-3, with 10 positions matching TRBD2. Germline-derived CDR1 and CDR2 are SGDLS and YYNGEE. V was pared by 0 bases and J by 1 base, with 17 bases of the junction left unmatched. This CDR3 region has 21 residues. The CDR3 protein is CASSVGLGRKLAGTRTDTQYF. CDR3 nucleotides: TGTGCCAGCAGCGTAGGGTTAGGACGGAAACTAGCGGGGACCCGCACAGATACGCAGTATTTT.

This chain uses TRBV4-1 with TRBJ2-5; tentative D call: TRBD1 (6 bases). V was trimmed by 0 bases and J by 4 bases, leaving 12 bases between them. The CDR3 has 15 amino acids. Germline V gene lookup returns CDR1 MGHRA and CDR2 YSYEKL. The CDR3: CASSQEHNRVETQYF. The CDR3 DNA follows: TGCGCCAGCAGCCAAGAGCATAACAGGGTAGAGACCCAGTACTTC.

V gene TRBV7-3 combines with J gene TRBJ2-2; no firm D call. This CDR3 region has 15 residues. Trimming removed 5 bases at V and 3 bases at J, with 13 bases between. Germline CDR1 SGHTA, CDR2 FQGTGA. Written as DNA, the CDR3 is TGTGCCAGCAGCCCTTGGGCTGATGACACCGGGGAGCTGTTTTTT. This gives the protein CASSPWADDTGELFF.

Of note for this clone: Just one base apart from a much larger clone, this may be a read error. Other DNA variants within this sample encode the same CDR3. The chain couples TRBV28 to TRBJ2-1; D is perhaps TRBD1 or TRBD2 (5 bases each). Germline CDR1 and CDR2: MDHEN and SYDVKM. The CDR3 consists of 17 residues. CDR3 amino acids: CASSLEKGRVAYNEQFF. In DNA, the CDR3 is TGTGCCAGTAGTTTAGAGAAGGGACGGGTTGCGTACAATGAGCAGTTCTTC.

CDR3 sequence reads: CASSASGFSYNEQFF. In DNA form, the CDR3 reads TGTGCCAGCAGCGCTAGCGGTTTTTCCTACAATGAGCAGTTCTTC. The chain carries TRBV7-7 and TRBJ2-1; 7 bases are shared with TRBD2. CDR3 size: 15 residues. The trim removed 5 bases at V and 1 base at J, leaving 5 bases unmatched. Germline assignment: CDR1 SSHAT and CDR2 FNYEAQ (reference sequence).

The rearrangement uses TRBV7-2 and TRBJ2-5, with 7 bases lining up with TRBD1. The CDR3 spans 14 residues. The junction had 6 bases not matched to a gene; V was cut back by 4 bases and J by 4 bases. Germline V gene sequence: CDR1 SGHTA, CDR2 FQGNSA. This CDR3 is CASSSDRASETQYF. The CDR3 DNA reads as TGTGCCAGCAGCTCAGACAGGGCGTCAGAGACCCAGTACTTC.

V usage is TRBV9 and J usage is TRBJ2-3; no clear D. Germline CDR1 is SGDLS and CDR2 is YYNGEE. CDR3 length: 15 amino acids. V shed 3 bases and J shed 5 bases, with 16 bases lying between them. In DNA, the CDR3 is TGTGCCAGCAGCGAAGGCGTCCTTATTGTAGATACGCAGTATTTT. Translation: CASSEGVLIVDTQYF. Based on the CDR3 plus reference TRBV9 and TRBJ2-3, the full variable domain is DSGVTQTPKHLITATGQRVTLRCSPRSGDLSVYWYQQSLDQGLQFLIQYYNGEERAKGNILERFSAQQFPDLHSELNLSSLELGDSALYFCASSEGVLIVDTQYFGPGTRLTVL.

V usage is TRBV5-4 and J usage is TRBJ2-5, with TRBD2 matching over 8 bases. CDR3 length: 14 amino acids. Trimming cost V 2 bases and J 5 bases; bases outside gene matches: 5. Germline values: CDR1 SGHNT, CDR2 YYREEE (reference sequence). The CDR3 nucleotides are TGTGCCAGCAGCTTCGGGACTAGAGCGGAGACCCAGTACTTC. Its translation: CASSFGTRAETQYF. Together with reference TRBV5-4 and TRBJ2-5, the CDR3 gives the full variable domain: ETGVTQSPTHLIKTRGQQVTLRCSSQSGHNTVSWYQQALGQGPQFIFQYYREEENGRGNFPPRFSGLQFPNYSSELNVNALELDDSALYLCASSFGTRAETQYFGPGTRLLVL.

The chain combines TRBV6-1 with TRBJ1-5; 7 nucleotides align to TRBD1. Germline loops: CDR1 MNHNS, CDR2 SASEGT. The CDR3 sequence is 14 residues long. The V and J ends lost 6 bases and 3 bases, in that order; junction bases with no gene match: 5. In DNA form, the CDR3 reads TGTGCCAGCAGCGCAACAGGGGACAATCAGCCCCAGCATTTT. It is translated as CASSATGDNQPQHF.

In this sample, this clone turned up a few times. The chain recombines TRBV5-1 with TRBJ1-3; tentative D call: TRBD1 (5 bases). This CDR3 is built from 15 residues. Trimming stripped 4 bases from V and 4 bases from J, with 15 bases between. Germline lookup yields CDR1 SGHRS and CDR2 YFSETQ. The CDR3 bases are TGCGCCAGCAGCGAAATCGGGGGGGAAGGAAACACCATATATTTT. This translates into CASSEIGGEGNTIYF.

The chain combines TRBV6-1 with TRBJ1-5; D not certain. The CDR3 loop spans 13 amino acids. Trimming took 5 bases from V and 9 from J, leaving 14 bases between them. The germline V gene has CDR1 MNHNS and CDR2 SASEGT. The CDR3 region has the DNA TGTGCCAGCAGTCGTATAATTGGCTGGCCCCAGCATTTT. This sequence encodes CASSRIIGWPQHF.

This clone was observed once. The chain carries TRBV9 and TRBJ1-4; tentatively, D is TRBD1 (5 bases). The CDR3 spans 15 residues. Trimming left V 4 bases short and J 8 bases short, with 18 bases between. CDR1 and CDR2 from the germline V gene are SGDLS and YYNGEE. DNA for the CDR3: TGTGCCAGCAGCCCGAGACCAGGGTCTGGGGAAAAACTGTTTTTT. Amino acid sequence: CASSPRPGSGEKLFF.

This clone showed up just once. CDR3 protein: CASSPEPFGGPPYEQYF. In nucleotides, the CDR3 is TGCGCCAGCAGCCCCGAACCCTTCGGCGGGCCCCCCTACGAGCAGTACTTC. The rearrangement uses TRBV5-1 and TRBJ2-7; a weak D match, TRBD2 (5 bases). The CDR3 runs to 17 residues. Germline CDR1 SGHRS, CDR2 YFSETQ. V shed 4 bases and J shed 2 bases, with 22 bases lying between them. The variable domain in full, with the rest retrieved from reference TRBV5-1 and TRBJ2-7, is KAGVTQTPRYLIKTRGQQVTLSCSPISGHRSVSWYQQTPGQGLQFLFEYFSETQRNKGNFPGRFSGRQFSNSRSEMNVSTLELGDSALYLCASSPEPFGGPPYEQYFGPGTRLTVT.

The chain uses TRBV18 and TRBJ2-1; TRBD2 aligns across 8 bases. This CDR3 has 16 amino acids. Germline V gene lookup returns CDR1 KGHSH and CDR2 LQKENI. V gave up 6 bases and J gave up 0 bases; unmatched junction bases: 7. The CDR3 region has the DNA TGTGCCAGCTCCCTTCGGGGGGGGAGCTCCTACAATGAGCAGTTCTTC. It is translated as CASSLRGGSSYNEQFF. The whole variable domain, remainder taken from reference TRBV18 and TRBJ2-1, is NAGVMQNPRHLVRRRGQEARLRCSPMKGHSHVYWYRQLPEEGLKFMVYLQKENIIDESGMPKERFSAEFPKEGPSILRIQQVVRGDSAAYFCASSLRGGSSYNEQFFGPGTRLTVL.

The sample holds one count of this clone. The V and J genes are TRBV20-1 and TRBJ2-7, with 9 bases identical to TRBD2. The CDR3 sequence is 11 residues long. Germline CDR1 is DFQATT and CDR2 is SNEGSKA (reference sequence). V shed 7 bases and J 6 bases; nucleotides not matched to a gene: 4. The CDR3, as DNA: TGCAGTGGTAGCGGGAGTCTCGAGCAGTACTTC. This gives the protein CSGSGSLEQYF.

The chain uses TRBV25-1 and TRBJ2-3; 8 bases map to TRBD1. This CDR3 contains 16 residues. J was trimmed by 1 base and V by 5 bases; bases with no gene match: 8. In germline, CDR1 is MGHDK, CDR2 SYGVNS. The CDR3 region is CASSFGTGGRTDTQYF. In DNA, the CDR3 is TGTGCCAGCAGTTTCGGGACAGGAGGCCGCACAGATACGCAGTATTTT.

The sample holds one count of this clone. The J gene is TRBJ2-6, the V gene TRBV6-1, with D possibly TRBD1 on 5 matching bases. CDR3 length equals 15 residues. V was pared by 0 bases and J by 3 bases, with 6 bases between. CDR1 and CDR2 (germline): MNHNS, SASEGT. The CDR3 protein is CASSEAQGGANVLTF. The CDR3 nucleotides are TGTGCCAGCAGTGAAGCGCAGGGTGGGGCCAACGTCCTGACTTTC.

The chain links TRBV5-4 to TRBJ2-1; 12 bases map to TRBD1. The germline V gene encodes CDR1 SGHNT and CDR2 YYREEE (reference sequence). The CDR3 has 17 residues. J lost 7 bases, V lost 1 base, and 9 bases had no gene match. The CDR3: CASSLTTGTGGENEQFF. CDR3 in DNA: TGTGCCAGCAGCTTGACCACCGGGACAGGGGGCGAAAATGAGCAGTTCTTC.

This chain's CDR3 is CASSFSAWDISREKLFF. As DNA, the CDR3 is TGTGCCAGCAGCTTCTCGGCATGGGACATCTCAAGGGAAAAACTGTTTTTT. The rearrangement links TRBV5-6 to TRBJ1-4, with a tentative D call TRBD1 (6 bases). Trimming pared 2 bases from V and 8 bases from J, leaving 22 bases between. The germline gives CDR1 SGHDT, CDR2 YYEEEE. This CDR3 spans 17 amino acids. The whole variable domain, filled in from reference TRBV5-6 and TRBJ1-4, reads DAGVTQSPTHLIKTRGQQVTLRCSPKSGHDTVSWYQQALGQGPQFIFQYYEEEERQRGNFPDRFSGHQFPNYSSELNVNALLLGDSALYLCASSFSAWDISREKLFFGSGTQLSVL.

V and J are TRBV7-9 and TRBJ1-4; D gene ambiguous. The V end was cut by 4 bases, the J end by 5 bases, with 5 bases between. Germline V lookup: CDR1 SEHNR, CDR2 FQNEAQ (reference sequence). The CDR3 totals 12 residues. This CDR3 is CASSSRNEKLFF. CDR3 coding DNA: TGTGCCAGCAGCTCACGGAATGAAAAACTGTTTTTT.